This T cell receptor beta chain stems from a study of PD-L1 blockade in urothelial cancer. Study background: Blood samples had a median of 141,255 T cells.

Germline loops: CDR1 SGHVS, CDR2 FNYEAQ. CDR3 length: 12 amino acids. V was pared by 1 base and J by 8 bases, with 8 bases between. Templates that were synthetic TCR analogs were spiked into each PCR. Repertoires were generated with immunoSEQ multiplex PCR, while TCRdb's copy carries only in-frame clones and drops some. The sample consists of tens of thousands of clones, about 85% of them appearing once. This clone was observed a few times. The sample's time point: pretreatment peripheral blood. The source was PBMCs, collected around atezolizumab (anti-PD-L1) treatment. The chain carries TRBV7-6 and TRBJ1-2; D gene unclear. The receptor was isolated from a man aged 80 or over with urothelial cancer. The CDR3 DNA follows: TGTGCCAGCAGCTTAGGAACGGGAGGCTACACCTTC. Encoded protein: CASSLGTGGYTF.